This T cell receptor beta chain was recovered during a study of Graves' ophthalmopathy and Graves' hyperthyroidism (dated by TCRdb to the late 2010s). With regard to the full study: Peripheral blood was collected before any treatment was given, at the time of initial diagnosis. After sampling, hyperthyroidism patients received methimazole starting at 30 mg daily, and ophthalmopathy patients received high-dose intravenous methylprednisolone. To explore V-J signatures distinguishing ophthalmopathy from hyperthyroidism, a discovery set of around 100 patients (roughly 44 ophthalmopathy, roughly 60 stable hyperthyroidism) was enrolled. In five or six hyperthyroidism patients, the T-cell repertoires found in thyroid tissue were compared with those found in blood. In total, 135 blood samples were TCR-sequenced: roughly 45 ophthalmopathy, around 75 hyperthyroidism and 17 hyperthyroidism-to-ophthalmopathy patients. For independent validation, a separate cohort was made up of approximately 19 hyperthyroidism patients plus 17 patients who later progressed from hyperthyroidism to ophthalmopathy. TCR beta repertoire signatures were used to distinguish Graves' ophthalmopathy from Graves' hyperthyroidism and to predict progression to ophthalmopathy. General findings and caveats noted by the study authors: No statistical method was used to predetermine the sample size, and group allocation was not hidden from the investigators. Most expanded thyroid clonotypes with frequency above 0.001 were also detected in blood, suggesting blood repertoires may reflect the thyroid immune response. In cross-validation, the 13-signature model distinguished ophthalmopathy from stable hyperthyroidism with 87.88% sensitivity and approximately 81% specificity, while in the test set the corresponding values were about 80% and 75%. In validation, the model predicted ophthalmopathy progression with about 71% sensitivity and approximately 78% specificity; some 13 predicted patients were CT-confirmed with GO in a median of around 6 months.

TCR beta CDR3 regions were amplified from RNA transcripts for repertoire sequencing. The first round of RT-PCR was done with HTBI primers and the Qiagen OneStep RT-PCR kit, and was followed by a second round of multiplex PCR, then size selection and purification. Sequencing of the libraries was carried out on an Illumina HiSeq2000 in paired-end mode with 100 bp reads. The authors processed their data as follows. SOAPnuke was used to process the reads, removing any read that contained adapters or uncalled bases, had a mean Phred below 15, or lacked an exact match to the constant primer or identifier. High-quality paired reads were merged with COPE v1.2.5. Each unique nucleotide sequence was defined as a clonotype, and clonotypes were aligned to IMGT TRB V, D and J references with MiTCR v1.1. The analysis was limited to V-J combinations with a frequency above 0.0001, which together covered over 98% of repertoires. For each V-J combination, a TCR clonal expansion and chaos score was defined as F50 clonal expansion divided by the chaos observed in the TCRdist matrix. Welch's t-statistics and random forest were used to reduce features to 13 V-J combinations, which were fed into a naive Bayes classifier. The similarity between thyroid and blood repertoires was quantified using the Morisita-Horn index. TCRdb cleaned the public reads at Q25 with fastp, built clones with MiXCR and kept in-frame beta chains. Rows matching on CDR3 protein sequence are summarized as one entry with the most common DNA and genes. TCRdb, not the original authors, processed these V and J calls. This sample lists approximately 330,000 distinct CDR3 sequences; 15% to 20% were detected once. Roughly an eighth of the sample is in the top ten clones.

Ophthalmopathy patients had moderately to severely active disease, Clinical Activity Score of at least 3, NOSPECS grade of at least 4, and disease duration under 3 months. Patients with other autoimmune diseases, uncontrolled infections, pregnancy or lactation were excluded. Clinical symptoms, serum thyroxine, TRAb, thyroid ultrasound and orbital computed tomography were used for diagnosis. PBMCs were isolated from 7.5 to 10 ml of fresh peripheral blood by Ficoll-Paque density gradient centrifugation. Total RNA was extracted using Trizol reagent, and RNA quality was checked on an Agilent 2100 Bioanalyzer. The germline V gene (reference sequence) specifies SEHNR as CDR1 and FQNEAQ as CDR2. V lost 1 base and J lost 4 bases; the stretch between them is 13 bases long. From the cysteine through the phenylalanine, the CDR3 covers 15 amino acids. Only the CDR3 DNA stays, 45 bases, in frame from base 1. This clonotype was seen many times. Its binding antigen is unknown. No base quality information exists; no much larger clone differs at one position.

Source material: peripheral blood. This clonotype was sampled from an adult man with Graves' ophthalmopathy. The chain couples TRBV7-9 to TRBJ2-5, and possibly TRBD2, on 5 matching bases. The CDR3 reads as follows: CASSLVKPSIETQYF. The nucleotides read TGTGCCAGCAGCTTAGTGAAGCCTAGCATAGAGACCCAGTACTTC.